The next 31 T cell receptor beta chains were all read from a single sample in a study of cytomegalovirus exposure and HLA in healthy donors. This PCR relied on a set of 60 Vbeta primers and 13 Jbeta primers. Profiled with immunoSEQ multiplex PCR; TCRdb holds only in-frame clones, not every one. This sample has around 130,000 clones, with just under 80% found just once. Source material: PBMCs. The receptors were gathered from a woman between 18 and 29 years old in good health and CMV-seronegative.

This chain joins TRBV9 and TRBJ2-1, with 16 bases that match TRBD2. The CDR3 is 15 residues long. Unmatched junction bases numbered 8, after V lost 4 bases and J lost 13 bases. Germline CDR1 reads SGDLS; CDR2 reads YYNGEE. The CDR3: CASSLGLAGGPFQFF. CDR3 in DNA: TGTGCCAGCAGCCTGGGACTAGCGGGAGGGCCCTTCCAGTTCTTC. The complete variable domain, with remaining parts taken from reference TRBV9 and TRBJ2-1, reads DSGVTQTPKHLITATGQRVTLRCSPRSGDLSVYWYQQSLDQGLQFLIQYYNGEERAKGNILERFSAQQFPDLHSELNLSSLELGDSALYFCASSLGLAGGPFQFFGPGTRLTVL.

There are a few counts of this clone. The rearrangement joins TRBV5-1 to TRBJ2-3, with 8 bases matching TRBD2. CDR3 size: 14 residues. Germline V gene sequence: CDR1 SGHRS, CDR2 YFSETQ. V lost 4 bases to trimming and J lost 6 bases; unmatched junction nucleotides: 7. CDR3 in amino acids: CASSPGTSRDTQYF. In DNA, the CDR3 is TGCGCCAGCAGCCCGGGGACTAGTAGGGATACGCAGTATTTT.

The rearrangement uses TRBV7-2 and TRBJ1-1, with D unclear. Deletions cut 5 bases from V and 6 bases from J, with 10 bases between. This CDR3 is built from 12 residues. CDR1 and CDR2 from the germline V gene are SGHTA and FQGNSA. CDR3 residues: CASSLPLAEAFF. CDR3 bases: TGTGCCAGCAGCCTGCCGCTAGCTGAAGCTTTCTTT.

Only a few counts were recorded for this clone. The gene calls are TRBV27 and TRBJ1-1, with 7 bases fitting TRBD1. Germline assignment: CDR1 MNHEY and CDR2 SMNVEV (reference sequence). The CDR3 has 14 residues. V lost 2 bases and J lost 5; bases outside the gene matches: 5. The CDR3: CASSLVTGWTEAFF. The CDR3 coding sequence is TGTGCCAGCAGTTTAGTGACAGGGTGGACTGAAGCTTTCTTT.

This rearrangement joins TRBV27 to TRBJ1-1; D gene unclear. Trimming took off 10 bases at V and 5 bases at J, with 23 bases between the two ends. Germline values: CDR1 MNHEY, CDR2 SMNVEV (reference sequence). This CDR3 spans 15 amino acids. Here the CDR3 reads CATGSVRERLTEAFF. The CDR3, as DNA: TGTGCCACCGGGTCGGTGCGGGAGAGATTGACTGAAGCTTTCTTT.

V usage is TRBV6-1 and J usage is TRBJ2-7; D might be TRBD2 (5 bases). The germline CDR1 and CDR2 sequences are MNHNS and SASEGT. CDR3 length: 16 amino acids. Deletions cut 3 bases from V and 3 bases from J, with 18 bases between. The CDR3 region has the DNA TGTGCCAGCAGTGATTTCTCCGGACGACTAAGCTACGAGCAGTACTTC. This encodes CASSDFSGRLSYEQYF.

CDR3 bases: TGCGCCAGCAGTGATGGGGGAGGCGAGCAGTACTTC. This encodes CASSDGGGEQYF. The chain employs TRBV10-2 and TRBJ2-7; TRBD2 is a possible D gene (6 bases). Germline V gene data show CDR1 as WSHSY and CDR2 as SAAADI. The CDR3 runs to 12 residues. V lost 3 bases, J lost 6 bases, and 9 bases lay in between.

The CDR3 region is CASGTSGRSVETQYF. In nucleotides, the CDR3 is TGTGCCAGTGGGACTAGCGGGAGATCGGTAGAGACCCAGTACTTC. This chain links TRBV5-4 with TRBJ2-5, with 14 bases lining up with TRBD2. Trimming at V came to 8 bases and at J to 4 bases, leaving 7 bases not matched to a gene. Germline CDR1 reads SGHNT; CDR2 reads YYREEE (reference sequence). CDR3 length equals 15 residues.

The chain links TRBV7-8 to TRBJ2-7, with D possibly being TRBD2 (5 bases). This CDR3 is 16 amino acids long. V lost 5 bases, J lost 5 bases, and 22 bases lay in between. The V gene's germline CDR1 is SGHVS and CDR2 FQNEAQ. As DNA, the CDR3 is TGTGCCAGCAGCCCCCGTGCCAGGCCCTTCGGGGACGAGCAGTACTTC. Its translation: CASSPRARPFGDEQYF.

Within the sample, this clone is medium-sized. The chain combines TRBV5-1 with TRBJ1-2; 7 bases agree with TRBD1. The CDR3 totals 11 residues. The V gene's germline CDR1 is SGHRS and CDR2 YFSETQ. Trimming took 7 bases from V and 4 from J; bases not matched to a gene: 1. In nucleotides, the CDR3 is TGCGCCAGCGGGGACAGCTATGGCTACACCTTC. Residues: CASGDSYGYTF.

The V and J genes are TRBV5-1 and TRBJ2-1; the match to TRBD2 covers 9 bases. The trim removed 4 bases at V and 7 bases at J, leaving 12 bases unmatched. Germline V gene lookup returns CDR1 SGHRS and CDR2 YFSETQ. The CDR3 is made up of 16 amino acids. DNA of the CDR3: TGCGCCAGCAGCCCGAGGGGCGGACTAGCGAATAATGAGCAGTTCTTC. Its translation: CASSPRGGLANNEQFF.

The chain uses TRBV11-1 and TRBJ2-1; tentatively, D is TRBD2 (6 bases). CDR3 length: 16 residues. V lost 3 bases to trimming and J lost 5 bases, with 17 bases between them. Germline V gene data show CDR1 as SGHAT and CDR2 as FQDESV (reference sequence). The CDR3, as DNA: TGTGCCAGCAGCTTGAGGCGGGCCGGGAGTGACAATGAGCAGTTCTTC. Protein sequence: CASSLRRAGSDNEQFF.

The chain joins TRBV5-4 to TRBJ2-5, with D perhaps TRBD1 (5 bases). The CDR3 contains 15 residues. V lost 4 bases, J lost 2 bases, and 15 bases lay in between. Germline V gene data show CDR1 as SGHNT and CDR2 as YYREEE (reference sequence). The CDR3 nucleotides read TGTGCCAGCAGCCGCGAGACAGAAAGGCAAGAGACCCAGTACTTC. Translated: CASSRETERQETQYF.

Only one count was recorded for this clone. The chain combines TRBV6-1 with TRBJ2-3; no clear D gene. The length of the CDR3 is 17 residues. Germline CDR1 reads MNHNS; CDR2 reads SASEGT. V gave up 3 bases and J gave up 3 bases, with 19 bases separating them. The CDR3 loop reads CASSDIIEELRTDTQYF. The CDR3 coding sequence is TGTGCCAGCAGTGATATTATCGAGGAACTAAGAACAGATACGCAGTATTTT.

The rearrangement links TRBV4-1 to TRBJ1-1; D is perhaps TRBD1 (5 bases). Germline V gene sequence: CDR1 MGHRA, CDR2 YSYEKL. CDR3 length: 15 amino acids. The V end was cut by 3 bases, the J end by 0 bases, with 11 bases between. The CDR3 coding sequence is TGCGCCAGCAGCCACCGCGGGACGGTGAACACTGAAGCTTTCTTT. This encodes CASSHRGTVNTEAFF.

The chain employs TRBV5-1 and TRBJ1-1; TRBD1 matches 7 bases. V was pared by 2 bases and J by 0 bases, with 7 bases of the junction left unmatched. The CDR3 spans 16 residues. Germline CDR1 reads SGHRS; CDR2 reads YFSETQ. CDR3 sequence reads: CASSFTYGTVNTEAFF. CDR3 coding DNA: TGCGCCAGCAGCTTCACTTACGGGACAGTGAACACTGAAGCTTTCTTT.

This clone turned up a few times. The chain couples TRBV30 to TRBJ1-1; no firm D call. Germline-derived CDR1 and CDR2 are GTSNPN and SVGIG (reference sequence). Trimming stripped 3 bases from V and 3 bases from J, with 11 bases between. The CDR3 extends over 13 amino acids. CDR3 nucleotide sequence: TGTGCCTGGAGGGAGGAGAGGGACACTGAAGCTTTCTTT. This gives the protein CAWREERDTEAFF.

There are a few counts of this clone. Other nucleotide sequences from this sample produce the same CDR3. This chain joins TRBV20-1 and TRBJ2-3; unclear D gene. CDR3 length: 11 residues. V shed 4 bases and J shed 2 bases, with 4 bases lying between them. In germline, CDR1 is DFQATT, CDR2 SNEGSKA (reference sequence). CDR3 nucleotide sequence: TGCAGTGCTACCTCCACAGATACGCAGTATTTT. Amino acid sequence: CSATSTDTQYF.

The rearrangement links TRBV11-1 to TRBJ2-3, with 14 bases identical to TRBD2. The CDR3 has 16 residues. Germline trimming cut 7 bases from V and 3 bases from J; bases unmatched to any gene: 6. The germline CDR1 and CDR2 sequences are SGHAT and FQDESV (reference sequence). CDR3 bases: TGTGCCAGCACCCCTCGACTAGCGGGAGGGACAGATACGCAGTATTTT. This encodes CASTPRLAGGTDTQYF.

The chain joins TRBV19 to TRBJ2-3; 11 nucleotides match TRBD1. The CDR3 length is 16 residues. Germline trimming cut 3 bases from V and 8 bases from J; bases unmatched to any gene: 10. Germline loops: CDR1 LNHDA, CDR2 SQIVND (reference sequence). Here the CDR3 DNA reads TGTGCCAGTAGTATCGGGACAGGGGGTCGGTCAGGTACGCAGTATTTT. It yields the protein CASSIGTGGRSGTQYF.

The chain has TRBV11-3 and TRBJ1-1; D is unclear. The length of the CDR3 is 13 residues. V gave up 11 bases and J gave up 3 bases, with 16 bases separating them. CDR1 and CDR2 from the germline V gene are SGHNT and YENEEA. CDR3 sequence: CAGSRGADTEAFF. The CDR3 bases are TGTGCCGGATCCCGCGGTGCGGACACTGAAGCTTTCTTT. Based on the CDR3 plus reference TRBV11-3 and TRBJ1-1, the full variable domain is EAGVVQSPRYKIIEKKQPVAFWCNPISGHNTLYWYLQNLGQGPELLIRYENEEAVDDSQLPKDRFSAERLKGVDSTLKIQPAELGDSAVYLCAGSRGADTEAFFGQGTRLTVV.

Here the CDR3 DNA reads TGCGCCAGCAGCTCGGGTAGCGGGGGCTACGAGCAGTACTTC. This translates into CASSSGSGGYEQYF. The chain is built from TRBV4-1 and TRBJ2-7; the match to TRBD2 covers 9 bases. This CDR3 has 14 residues. With 5 bases clipped from V and 3 bases from J, the junction kept 5 bases outside the gene matches. The germline V gene has CDR1 MGHRA and CDR2 YSYEKL.

The J gene is TRBJ2-2, the V gene TRBV7-7; 11 positions agree with TRBD2. Germline loops: CDR1 SSHAT, CDR2 FNYEAQ (reference sequence). The CDR3 sequence is 17 residues long. V lost 2 bases, J lost 5 bases, and 7 bases stayed unmatched. DNA for the CDR3: TGTGCCAGCAGCTTACTAGCGGGAGGCCCGGGAACCGGGGAGCTGTTTTTT. As protein: CASSLLAGGPGTGELFF. Full variable domain (rest looked up from reference TRBV7-7 and TRBJ2-2): GAGVSQSPRYKVTKRGQDVTLRCDPISSHATLYWYQQALGQGPEFLTYFNYEAQPDKSGLPSDRFSAERPEGSISTLTIQRTEQRDSAMYRCASSLLAGGPGTGELFFGEGSRLTVL.

This chain connects TRBV6-8 to TRBJ2-5; 9 nucleotides line up with TRBD2. The germline V gene encodes CDR1 MNHGY and CDR2 SAAAGT. The CDR3 extends over 15 amino acids. Trimming at V came to 5 bases and at J to 4 bases, leaving 8 bases not matched to a gene. The CDR3 protein is CASSIAGVSRETQYF. In nucleotides, the CDR3 is TGTGCCAGCAGTATAGCGGGAGTGTCGAGAGAGACCCAGTACTTC.

The chain uses TRBV27 and TRBJ1-1, with no clear D. The CDR3 is made up of 13 amino acids. CDR1 is MNHEY, CDR2 SMNVEV, per germline (reference sequence). V was trimmed by 1 base and J by 4 bases, leaving 7 bases between them. CDR3 coding DNA: TGTGCCAGCAGTTTATTGTCGGTCACTGAAGCTTTCTTT. It is translated as CASSLLSVTEAFF.

V is TRBV7-9 and J is TRBJ1-2; tentatively, D is TRBD1 (5 bases). The CDR3 contains 13 residues. Germline CDR1 reads SEHNR; CDR2 reads FQNEAQ (reference sequence). The germline V and J ends were trimmed by 4 bases and 5 bases, with 11 bases remaining between them. The CDR3 DNA follows: TGTGCCAGCAGCTCGGACACTCGATATGGCTACACCTTC. It encodes CASSSDTRYGYTF.

This chain uses TRBV12-2 with TRBJ2-3; the table's D gene call, TRBD2, was not cross checked with the DNA. TRBV12-2 is listed as a pseudogene. CDR3 length equals 15 residues. The CDR3 loop is CASRSREASTDTQYF. CDR3 bases: TGTGCAAGTCGTTCACGGGAGGCCAGCACAGATACGCAGTATTTT.

The rearrangement uses TRBV19 and TRBJ2-7; D may be TRBD1 (6 bases). The V end lost 6 bases, the J end lost 6 bases, and 18 bases lay between the germline ends. This CDR3 comprises 14 residues. Germline V gene sequence: CDR1 LNHDA, CDR2 SQIVND (reference sequence). CDR3 DNA sequence: TGTGCCAGTAGCTTGGGTCAGGGGTTCATCGAGCAGTACTTC. This codes for CASSLGQGFIEQYF.

The rearrangement uses TRBV2 and TRBJ2-5; TRBD2 matches at 9 bases. The ends lost 10 bases at V and 5 bases at J; junction bases unmatched: 14. The V gene's germline CDR1 is SNHLY and CDR2 FYNNEI. The CDR3 is 15 residues long. In DNA form, the CDR3 reads TGTGCCACATCTAGCGGGGAAGACGTCCGGGAGACCCAGTACTTC. Encoded protein: CATSSGEDVRETQYF.

This clone was seen a single time. The gene calls are TRBV29-1 and TRBJ2-3; no clear D. The CDR3 sequence is 10 residues long. With 7 bases removed from V and 7 bases from J, the gap between germline ends came to 9 bases. Germline values: CDR1 SQVTM, CDR2 ANQGSEA. This CDR3 reads CSARENTQYF. CDR3 coding DNA: TGCAGCGCCCGAGAGAATACGCAGTATTTT.

The rearrangement uses TRBV20-1 and TRBJ2-1; no definite D call. The CDR3 covers 10 residues. Germline V gene lookup returns CDR1 DFQATT and CDR2 SNEGSKA (reference sequence). V was pared by 3 bases and J by 8 bases, with 5 bases between. The CDR3 loop is CSASIYEQFF. DNA for the CDR3: TGCAGTGCTAGTATATATGAGCAGTTCTTC.